Detailed here is one T cell receptor beta chain. The antigen is undetermined. The CDR3 has 17 residues. CDR1 and CDR2 (germline): SGHNT, YYREEE (reference sequence). With 4 bases clipped from V and 7 bases from J, the junction kept 15 bases outside the gene matches. The sample comes from a study of shared clonotypes between healthy human individuals. Background on the study: CD4 naive and CD4 memory each took three plates per donor, while CD8 naive took two and CD8 memory one. Study-wide results and caveats: Non-shared clonotypes had lower generation probabilities than those shared by all four donors.

Genomic DNA of every subset was divided equally among multiple immunoSEQ plates. Profiling relied on immunoSEQ multiplex PCR, and the TCRdb table lists in-frame clones only, not all of them. The repertoire includes some 2,500,000 clones, 85% to 95% of them detected once, and 0.37% sits in the top ten. Sequences were obtained from naive CD4+ T cells from PBMCs. The subset was: CD45RA+ positively selected. The rearrangement joins TRBV5-4 to TRBJ2-2; TRBD2 matches 8 bases. The TCR was taken from a man between 18 and 29 years old in good health. Some clones in this sample may be carry-over from other donors' samples. Written as DNA, the CDR3 is TGTGCCAGCAGCGCCGGGGGGAAGCGGGAGTACCACGGGGAGCTGTTTTTT. The encoded protein is CASSAGGKREYHGELFF.